This entry lists 18 T cell receptor beta chains sequenced from one sample in a study of graft-versus-host responses after intestinal transplantation. Which antigens these TCRs recognize remains unknown. This table comes from immunoSEQ multiplex PCR, and its TCRdb copy is limited to in-frame clones, with some not included. The sample includes about 130,000 clones, around nine tenths of them seen just once. Sequencing used unstimulated CD4+ T cells sorted from spleen or lymph node cells, obtained before intestinal transplant. These receptors were obtained from a human donor who received an intestinal transplant.

In its sample, this clone was seen once. V is TRBV28 and J is TRBJ1-1; D is unclear. Germline V CDR1 and CDR2: MDHEN, SYDVKM. V lost 4 bases and J lost 1, with 10 bases in between. The CDR3 spans 14 residues. As DNA, the CDR3 is TGTGCCAGCAGTTCTCCCGCTCGGAACACTGAAGCTTTCTTT. Translated: CASSSPARNTEAFF.

The V and J genes are TRBV19 and TRBJ2-3; D is undetermined. Trimming took 3 bases from V and 1 from J, leaving 2 bases between them. Germline V lookup: CDR1 LNHDA, CDR2 SQIVND (reference sequence). The CDR3 has 12 amino acids. As DNA, the CDR3 is TGTGCCAGTAGTATCCGCACAGATACGCAGTATTTT. Translated, it gives CASSIRTDTQYF.

This sequence joins TRBV28 and TRBJ2-2, with 7 bases fitting TRBD2. The CDR3 is 14 residues long. Losses at the gene ends were 7 bases for V and 5 bases for J; bases not matched to a gene: 7. Germline V CDR1 and CDR2: MDHEN, SYDVKM. Here the CDR3 DNA reads TGTGCCAGCACTCCCCGACTAGCAACCGGGGAGCTGTTTTTT. Translating it yields CASTPRLATGELFF.

The J gene is TRBJ2-3, the V gene TRBV4-1, with D unclear. Germline V CDR1 and CDR2: MGHRA, YSYEKL. This CDR3 region has 12 residues. V was pared by 7 bases and J by 0 bases, with 5 bases between. CDR3 in amino acids: CASKTSTDTQYF. The CDR3 nucleotides are TGCGCCAGCAAGACTAGCACAGATACGCAGTATTTT.

This clone was detected once. The V call is TRBV6-5, the J call TRBJ1-2; no reliable D call. The germline V gene encodes CDR1 MNHEY and CDR2 SVGAGI. The V end lost 5 bases, the J end lost 8 bases, and 9 bases lay between the germline ends. CDR3 size: 11 residues. The CDR3 sequence: CASSGGGGYTF. As DNA, the CDR3 is TGTGCCAGCAGTGGCGGTGGGGGCTACACCTTC.

The rearrangement uses TRBV14 and TRBJ1-4; D is perhaps TRBD1 (5 bases). The CDR3 is 15 residues long. Germline lookup yields CDR1 SGHDN and CDR2 FVKESK. Trimming removed 2 bases from V and 7 bases from J, with 14 bases in between. The CDR3: CASSQMTASGEKLFF. Here the CDR3 DNA reads TGTGCCAGCAGCCAAATGACAGCCTCGGGTGAAAAACTGTTTTTT.

The genes are TRBV9 and TRBJ1-1; D might be TRBD1 (5 bases). Trimming removed 0 bases from V and 1 base from J, with 10 bases in between. CDR1 is SGDLS, CDR2 YYNGEE, per germline. The CDR3 is 15 residues long. The CDR3 bases are TGTGCCAGCAGCGTAGTCGGGGGTGAGAACACTGAAGCTTTCTTT. Encoded protein: CASSVVGGENTEAFF.

The chain couples TRBV9 to TRBJ2-1; 9 bases match TRBD2. Per germline, CDR1 SGDLS and CDR2 YYNGEE. Losses at the gene ends were 4 bases for V and 10 bases for J; bases not matched to a gene: 12. The CDR3 has 15 amino acids. The CDR3 DNA is TGTGCCAGCAGCTATAGCGGGGGCCCATGGGAGGAGCAGTTCTTC. Its protein is CASSYSGGPWEEQFF.

Comment on this clone: Other nucleotide sequences from this sample produce the same CDR3. The V call is TRBV18, the J call TRBJ2-1; 7 bases align to TRBD2. CDR1 and CDR2 (germline): KGHSH, LQKENI. This CDR3 contains 13 residues. The trim removed 3 bases at V and 5 bases at J, leaving 1 base unmatched. In DNA form, the CDR3 reads TGTGCCAGCTCACCTCGGGGGGACAATGAGCAGTTCTTC. It is translated as CASSPRGDNEQFF.

The chain is built from TRBV9 and TRBJ1-1; 9 bases map to TRBD1. V was pared by 4 bases and J by 7 bases, with 5 bases of the junction left unmatched. Germline loops: CDR1 SGDLS, CDR2 YYNGEE. This CDR3 spans 13 amino acids. The CDR3 region has the DNA TGTGCCAGCAGCACCGGGACAGGGCTTGAAGCTTTCTTT. Translation gives CASSTGTGLEAFF.

The J gene is TRBJ1-6, the V gene TRBV6-5; 7 positions agree with TRBD1. Germline V gene sequence: CDR1 MNHEY, CDR2 SVGAGI. Unmatched junction bases numbered 7, after V lost 7 bases and J lost 7 bases. The CDR3 extends over 14 amino acids. CDR3: CASTSGTVNSPLHF. The CDR3 DNA reads as TGTGCCAGCACCTCAGGGACAGTCAATTCACCCCTCCACTTT.

The J gene is TRBJ2-2, the V gene TRBV25-1; no clear D. CDR3 length: 14 residues. V shed 3 bases and J shed 5 bases, with 10 bases lying between them. The germline gives CDR1 MGHDK, CDR2 SYGVNS. CDR3 in DNA: TGTGCCAGCAGTGAGATAGGATTAACCGGGGAGCTGTTTTTT. It is translated as CASSEIGLTGELFF. Variable domain in full (rest from reference TRBV25-1 and TRBJ2-2): EADIYQTPRYLVIGTGKKITLECSQTMGHDKMYWYQQDPGMELHLIHYSYGVNSTEKGDLSSESTVSRIRTEHFPLTLESARPSHTSQYLCASSEIGLTGELFFGEGSRLTVL.

This clone was observed once. The chain links TRBV2 to TRBJ1-2; D not certain. The germline V gene has CDR1 SNHLY and CDR2 FYNNEI. Trimming removed 6 bases from V and 0 bases from J, with 8 bases in between. CDR3 length: 13 residues. CDR3 in amino acids: CASSPTTNYGYTF. CDR3 DNA sequence: TGTGCCAGCAGCCCGACTACTAACTATGGCTACACCTTC.

This clone was found a few times. The chain is built from TRBV6-5 and TRBJ2-7, with 9 nucleotides matching TRBD1. The CDR3 is 14 amino acids. Trimming took 6 bases from V and 7 from J; bases not matched to a gene: 10. CDR1 and CDR2 (germline): MNHEY, SVGAGI. The DNA of the CDR3 is TGTGCCAGCAGGCGGGACAGGGACCGTTTAGAGCAGTACTTC. Translated: CASRRDRDRLEQYF.

The CDR3 loop is CASSLMGTLNTGELFF. CDR3 sequence (DNA): TGTGCCAGCAGCTTAATGGGCACTTTGAACACCGGGGAGCTGTTTTTT. This chain uses TRBV7-3 with TRBJ2-2; D is ambiguous. Germline assignment: CDR1 SGHTA and CDR2 FQGTGA. The CDR3 spans 16 residues. Deletions cut 1 base from V and 1 base from J, with 10 bases between.

This clone was seen once. The genes are TRBV29-1 and TRBJ1-2; unclear D gene. Germline-derived CDR1 and CDR2 are SQVTM and ANQGSEA. V shed 7 bases and J shed 0 bases, with 18 bases lying between them. The CDR3 has 15 residues. The DNA for the CDR3 is TGCAGCGCCACGGCAGGCACCATCACTAACTATGGCTACACCTTC. The encoded protein is CSATAGTITNYGYTF.

The V gene is TRBV9, the J gene TRBJ1-2; no definite D call. The CDR3 is made up of 12 amino acids. Trimming left V 0 bases short and J 6 bases short, with 6 bases between. Germline lookup yields CDR1 SGDLS and CDR2 YYNGEE. The CDR3 region is CASSVGTHGYTF. CDR3 DNA sequence: TGTGCCAGCAGCGTAGGTACTCATGGCTACACCTTC.

V is TRBV5-1 and J is TRBJ2-5; TRBD2 aligns across 9 bases. This CDR3 contains 16 residues. Germline values: CDR1 SGHRS, CDR2 YFSETQ. Trimming at V came to 0 bases and at J to 1 base, leaving 4 bases not matched to a gene. The CDR3 region has the DNA TGCGCCAGCAGCTTGGATGGCGGGGGGGCCCAAGAGACCCAGTACTTC. Translated: CASSLDGGGAQETQYF.